This TCR beta chain originates from a study of a mutant IDH1 vaccine in newly diagnosed glioma. Study overall: Vaccination began 4-6 weeks post radiotherapy alone, or with temozolomide cycles. Week 35 held visit V12, while week 47 held visit V13.

The V segment lost 9 bases and the J segment 6 bases; nucleotides outside the gene matches: 4. The CDR3 loop spans 12 amino acids. Germline V gives CDR1 MNHEY, CDR2 SVGAGI. As for time point: week 35, safety follow-up. The investigators gave 300 ug of mutant IDH1 20-mer peptide in each vaccine dose, together with topical imiquimod. Clones were sequenced by immunoSEQ multiplex PCR, and TCRdb holds only the in-frame ones, with some missing. This table holds about 64,000 clones, roughly 68% found once. In the case of this clone: As yet, its antigen is unknown.

The clonotype was recovered from a middle-aged man with glioma. The sample was PBMCs, taken from a glioma patient whose treatment included an IDH1 peptide vaccine. V gene TRBV6-5 combines with J gene TRBJ2-1, with 8 bases lining up with TRBD1. The CDR3, as DNA: TGTGCCAGTGGACAGGGACTCAATGAGCAGTTCTTC. Its translation: CASGQGLNEQFF.